This T cell receptor (beta chain) is from a study of cytomegalovirus exposure and HLA in healthy donors (TCRdb year 2017). Background for the entire study: An earlier analysis of about 560 of the donors reported approximately 300 Gb of sequence data and 117 million unique TCR beta sequences obtained from about 200 million T cells. Alongside the repertoire data, information on donor age, sex, ethnicity and CMV serostatus was compiled. The study profiled the T cell repertoires of about 640 subjects by immunosequencing and related them to cytomegalovirus serostatus. The genetic ancestry cluster associated with self-reported Caucasian donors included 70% to 85% of the 350 to 500 genotyped donors. Both class I and class II loci were covered by HLA typing, at four-digit resolution. All discovery cohort repertoires had been generated using a single sequencing platform. The study combined high-throughput TCR immunosequencing, statistical association of individual TCRs with disease status, and machine learning to predict cytomegalovirus infection status. Several DR-DQ haplotypes were treated as single units for association and clustering because of strong linkage in the cohort. Among some 400 genotyped donors of the cohort, an average of around 240,000 unique TCR beta nucleotide sequences were sequenced per donor, roughly 18% of them non-productive. The aim of the study was to test whether cataloging public T cell receptors could identify signatures of past pathogen exposure. Besides the first cohort of 550 to 750 subjects, a separate validation cohort made up of 95 to 150 different subjects was used. The number of donors typed differed by locus, with roughly 620-630 for A, B, C, DRB1 and DQB1, 522 for DQA1, approximately 570 for DPA1, and 450 to 480 for DPB1. Roughly 300 gigabases of sequencing data and around 88 million unique TCR sequences made up an early release that covered approximately 700 HLA-typed donors. In a later genetic analysis, genome-wide SNP genotypes for about 55% of the roughly 700 donors were used, and that subset was treated as a discovery cohort. In a later analysis, previously published TCR beta repertoires from some 640 donors were re-analyzed and high-resolution HLA genotyping was added so that TCR occurrence patterns could be studied. Rather than drawing on any new phenotypic data, the later analysis identified candidate immune exposures from TCR beta sequences and the way those sequences occurred across donors. An earlier analysis of roughly 600 of the donors used high-throughput TCR beta sequencing to judge whether each TCR beta V gene segment behaved as functional or pseudogenic. General conclusions and limits of the study: V-gene and J-gene trimming of TCR beta chains was associated with a missense DCLRE1C variant in a later genetic analysis, and the association was replicated in an independent cohort. This cohort had only TCR beta chains sequenced, and the lack of alpha or paired-chain data limited which features could be detected. According to a later genetic analysis, donors in an Asian-associated ancestry cluster had fewer N-insertions in productive TCRs than the approximately 650-donor mean. A further reported finding was that TCR beta sequences accurately predicted the HLA-A and HLA-B alleles for most subjects in the first cohort. Cytomegalovirus status was reported to be diagnosed by the classifier with high specificity and sensitivity in both the original and validation cohorts. An earlier analysis of around 500 of the donors showed that most TCR beta V segments appeared in productive rearrangements either about 87% or about 30% of the time, which broadly matched IMGT annotations. Most CMV-associated TCR beta chains appeared to be HLA-restricted in a later analysis, and the HLA associations seemed to be driven largely by CMV exposure. About 15 rarely observed V segments, including chromosome 9 orphons, were excluded from the earlier analysis of some 590 of the donors because counts were too low. The authors suggested that the approach could potentially be generalized to other disease states and immunological phenotypes. In the study, approximately 160 TCR beta chains were listed as associated with cytomegalovirus. Because HLA typing was missing for some donors at each locus, association tests included only the typed subset. Most TCR sequences were observed very rarely across donors, whereas some public TCRs were present in many individuals. For the cohort, immune exposure information was limited to CMV serostatus. Linkage disequilibrium might explain the correlated functional status among segregating V segments, but an unknown experimental factor could not be ruled out. The presence/absence analyses assumed that sequencing depth was roughly uniform across donors, and that assumption may not be true. According to a later analysis, parvovirus B19, influenza, CMV and Epstein-Barr virus appeared linked to several top co-occurrence clusters. Specific HLA alleles were associated with more than 15,000 TCR beta sequences at a false discovery rate of 0.05 in a later analysis. In a later analysis, HLA-associated TCR beta chains showed more clonal expansion and lower generation probabilities than non-associated chains that were equally common. In a later analysis, TCR association rates were found to vary across HLA loci, with the most associated TCRs seen for DRB1 alleles and the fewest for HLA-C alleles. When HLA alleles, especially DR and DQ, strongly co-occurred, TCR associations were difficult to assign to individual alleles. Because the 87-base-pair reads could not distinguish some IMGT-functional V segments, including TRBV6-2 and TRBV6-3, those segments were excluded. A group of highly shared sequence variants was considered likely to be a technical artifact of the sequencing pipeline. In vitro tests confirmed that a few of the cytomegalovirus-associated TCR beta chains recognize cytomegalovirus antigens.

The library was obtained by the immunoSEQ multiplex PCR assay. For the multiplex PCR, a mixture combining 60 forward primers for TCR Vbeta segments and 13 reverse primers for TCR Jbeta segments was used. The CDR3 region of rearranged TCR beta genes was amplified from genomic DNA with a multiplex PCR assay. On the Illumina HiSeq System, the amplified TCR beta libraries were sequenced as 87-base-pair reads. Processing in the source paper ran as follows. Across the roughly 640 repertoires, a later analysis counted tens of millions of unique TCR beta chains, roughly 11 million of which were shared by at least two donors. To remove PCR and sequencing errors, raw reads were error-corrected and collapsed into unique sequences using a nearest-neighbor algorithm that merged closely related sequences. CDR3 sequences were aligned to IMGT reference sequences to assign V, D and J gene segments. Each retained sequence needed at least a six-nucleotide match to both a V gene segment and a J gene segment. A rearrangement counted as productive if the CDR3 had no stop codons and remained in frame with V and J, and every other rearrangement counted as non-productive. CDR3 was defined according to IMGT convention as the region running from the second conserved V-encoded cysteine to the conserved J-encoded phenylalanine. The earlier analysis of some 600 of the donors excluded sequences that lacked an unambiguous match to a single V gene segment. An earlier analysis of fewer than 650 of the donors classified V segments as functional when productive rearrangements were above 56.7% and as segregating when the standard deviation between donors was above 5%. A statistical classification framework was built for diagnosing cytomegalovirus status from the catalog of TCR beta chain sequences. In a later analysis, TCR nucleotide sequences were compared against IMGT/GENE-DB human TR gene sequences so that V and J genes could be assigned. Using the TCRdist pipeline, a later analysis assigned CDR3 sequences along with most-parsimonious VDJ recombination scenarios. A later analysis defined each TCR beta chain by its CDR3 amino acid sequence plus V-gene family, and excluded reads lacking a unique V-gene family. As a way to deal with suspected cross-contamination and a sequencing artifact, a later analysis dropped 450 to 600 nucleotide sequences that were highly shared and had low generation probability. A later analysis calculated a clonal expansion index for each public chain from normalized within-repertoire ranks of inferred template counts. In a later analysis, generation probabilities were computed using a VDJ recombination model fitted to out-of-frame rearrangements, and the results were checked against IGoR. In a later analysis, TCR-TCR, TCR-HLA and TCR-CMV co-occurrence was scored with hypergeometric tests, and a repertoire-size bias correction was applied to TCR pairs. False discovery rates were estimated in a later analysis by permuting HLA or CMV assignments 20 times. In a later analysis, co-occurring TCRs were grouped with DBSCAN, and TCRdist sequence similarity was added when clustering was performed within HLA-allele-positive subsets. For co-occurrence clustering, repertoires with fewer than 30,000 or more than 120,000 public chains were excluded, along with four to six repertoires with anomalous nucleotide sharing. The source is immuneACCESS, and TCRdb retained only in-frame sequences with V and J called. Part of the clones is not carried over; for the studies checked, unresolved V genes explain less than half of this, and the remainder is unexplained. The V and J calls and clone size were taken over from that table, and D and trimming were inferred from the DNA. The sample data list fewer than 150,000 clones, and about four fifths of these were observed just once. In total, the top ten clones hold roughly 4.5% of the sample.

The cohort consisted of 600 to 700 healthy bone marrow donors. At the time of sampling, every cohort member was nominally healthy, though immune exposures that went unrecorded were likely present. The donor was CMV seropositive and belonged to the group of 270 or so seropositive cohort members. A peripheral blood sample was collected from each donor, and TCR beta sequencing was performed on peripheral blood mononuclear cells. The Qiagen DNeasy Blood Extraction Kit was used to extract genomic DNA from the blood cell samples. The CDR3 has 13 amino acids, counting the end cysteine and phenylalanine. This entry keeps only the CDR3 DNA: 39 bases, framed from base 1. CDR1 is given as SGHNT and CDR2 as YYREEE, both from the germline V gene (reference sequence). A distance of 15 bases separates the germline ends of V and J, which lose 4 bases and 8 bases respectively. Notes on this clone: This clone's antigen is unknown. Base qualities are not at hand, and no much larger clone is one base apart.

The receptor was derived from a middle-aged man in good health and CMV-seropositive. The chain uses TRBV5-4 and TRBJ1-2; no confident D gene assignment can be made. Sample: PBMCs. The nucleotide sequence reads TGTGCCAGCAGCCCCGCGGTATCGCGAGGCTACACCTTC. The encoded protein is CASSPAVSRGYTF.